This T cell receptor (beta chain) derives from a study of regulatory T cells in long-lasting Graves disease. This sample's time point: newly diagnosed GD, antithyroid drugs for less than 3 months. The TCR library used RNA extracted from PBMCs. The V end lost 4 bases, the J end lost 5 bases, and 10 bases lay between the germline ends. This CDR3 spans 13 amino acids. Germline V gene lookup returns CDR1 LGHDT and CDR2 YNNKEL (reference sequence). Arm-PCR of CDR3 regions with iRepertoire HTBI primers generated TCR beta libraries. TCRdb reprocessed the multiplex PCR reads via MiXCR and lists one record per CDR3 protein. The table lists about 530,000 distinct CDR3 sequences, approximately 16% of them singletons. This clonotype was detected ten times or more. These sequences were also reported in another study, on T cells in Graves' hyperthyroidism and ophthalmopathy. From that paper: Initially, a first-round RT-PCR of the TCR CDR3 employed the HTBI primer set.

The V and J genes are TRBV3-1 and TRBJ2-3; perhaps TRBD2 as D (6 bases). This sequence originates from a woman aged 40 to 65 with Graves disease. Source: peripheral blood mononuclear cells (PBMCs), taken at new diagnosis, from a patient treated with antithyroid drugs. CDR3 in DNA: TGTGCCAGCAGCCCTTGGGGGGAAGATACGCAGTATTTT. Amino acids: CASSPWGEDTQYF.